Each of the 28 T cell receptor beta chains below was sequenced from the same sample in a study of robustness of blood B and T cell sequencing. cDNA synthesis used template switching with a 5' universal priming oligo. A 12-nucleotide random UMI in the template-switch oligo labeled every cDNA molecule. TCRdb fed the PCR reads into MiXCR, producing one record per CDR3 protein. The repertoire consists of approximately 3,600 distinct CDR3 sequences, with roughly half occurring once and the leading ten covering roughly a quarter. The template for TCR beta quantification was mRNA, not genomic DNA. The sample consisted of peripheral blood. These receptors originate from a human donor in good health.

The chain combines TRBV30 with TRBJ1-1; D call uncertain. Germline V lookup: CDR1 GTSNPN, CDR2 SVGIG (reference sequence). The length of the CDR3 is 11 residues. V was shortened by 7 bases and J by 14 bases, with 20 bases between the two germline ends. CDR3 sequence reads: CASATGRLSFF. For the CDR3, the DNA is TGTGCCTCGGCGACCGGCCGGCTTAGCTTCTTT.

The CDR3 DNA sequence: TGCGCCAGCAGGGGGGAGGAGGAAGAGACCCAGTACTTC. Residues: CASRGEEEETQYF. The V and J genes are TRBV5-1 and TRBJ2-5, with TRBD2 as a possible D gene (6 bases). The CDR3 contains 13 residues. The V and J ends lost 5 bases and 3 bases respectively, with 11 bases between them. The germline V gene has CDR1 SGHRS and CDR2 YFSETQ.

This clonotype ranks as large. The chain is built from TRBV30 and TRBJ1-6; D possibly corresponds to TRBD1 (6 bases). The CDR3 is 15 amino acids. The V end lost 2 bases, the J end lost 9 bases, and 17 bases lay between the germline ends. Germline CDR1 is GTSNPN and CDR2 is SVGIG (reference sequence). As DNA, the CDR3 is TGTGCCTGGAGTCAACAACAGGGAGAGGTTTCACCCCTCCACTTT. As protein: CAWSQQQGEVSPLHF.

A few counts support this clonotype. The chain couples TRBV2 to TRBJ2-7, with D possibly matching TRBD1 (6 bases). The length of the CDR3 is 17 residues. The V gene's germline CDR1 is SNHLY and CDR2 FYNNEI. The V gene lost 6 bases and the J gene lost 1 base, with 22 bases spanning the gap. The CDR3 DNA sequence: TGTGCCAGCAGGTCTAAGCCCGACAGGACAGCGTCCTACGAGCAGTACTTC. Translation gives CASRSKPDRTASYEQYF.

This chain connects TRBV5-1 to TRBJ1-6; D might be TRBD1 (6 bases). The length of the CDR3 is 17 residues. V dropped 4 bases and J dropped 0 bases, with 14 bases sitting between them. CDR1 and CDR2 (germline): SGHRS, YFSETQ. The CDR3 sequence: CASSVTGRSSYNSPLHF. The CDR3 bases are TGCGCCAGCAGCGTGACAGGTAGAAGCTCCTATAATTCACCCCTCCACTTT.

The chain recombines TRBV5-1 with TRBJ2-7; D not certain. V was clipped by 2 bases and J by 6 bases, with 6 bases between them. Germline loops: CDR1 SGHRS, CDR2 YFSETQ. This CDR3 is 11 amino acids long. The CDR3 reads CASSFAGEQYF. CDR3 nucleotide sequence: TGCGCCAGCAGCTTCGCCGGCGAGCAGTACTTC.

This clonotype was seen more than once but under ten times. The rearrangement joins TRBV30 to TRBJ2-2; TRBD2 agrees at 8 bases. Per germline, CDR1 GTSNPN and CDR2 SVGIG (reference sequence). This CDR3 is 16 amino acids long. V was pared by 0 bases and J by 6 bases, with 9 bases of the junction left unmatched. CDR3 residues: CAWSVLGSGEAGELFF. Here the CDR3 DNA reads TGTGCCTGGAGTGTACTCGGTAGCGGGGAGGCCGGGGAGCTGTTTTTT.

A word on this clonotype: An end of the junction differs from the germline gene, which may be a read error. This chain connects TRBV15 to TRBJ2-4; 8 bases match TRBD2. The CDR3 covers 18 residues. The germline gives CDR1 LNHNV, CDR2 YYDKDF (reference sequence). This CDR3 reads CVTSREGARGAYLNIQYF. CDR3 sequence (DNA): TGTGTCACCAGCAGAGAGGGTGCGCGGGGGGCTTATTTAAACATTCAGTACTTC.

The chain has TRBV27 and TRBJ2-7, with TRBD2 matching 7 bases. The CDR3 spans 13 residues. V dropped 7 bases and J dropped 6; count of bases not matched to a gene: 9. The germline gives CDR1 MNHEY, CDR2 SMNVEV (reference sequence). The DNA for the CDR3 is TGTGCCAGCAACTTCAACCGCGGGGGCGAGCAGTACTTC. Translating it yields CASNFNRGGEQYF.

In its sample, this clonotype was seen once. The chain has TRBV18 and TRBJ2-3; D remains ambiguous. Germline assignment: CDR1 KGHSH and CDR2 LQKENI. The CDR3 extends over 13 amino acids. V was shortened by 4 bases and J by 3 bases, with 8 bases between the two germline ends. This CDR3 is CASSQPLTDTQYF. CDR3 DNA sequence: TGTGCCAGCTCACAACCCCTAACAGATACGCAGTATTTT.

The V gene is TRBV12-3 or TRBV12-4, the J gene TRBJ2-2; TRBD1 matches at 7 bases. V lost 7 bases and J lost 3; bases outside the gene matches: 5. The CDR3 consists of 14 residues. The CDR3 loop reads CASKTGLDTGELFF. The CDR3 DNA follows: TGTGCCAGCAAGACAGGGCTCGACACCGGGGAGCTGTTTTTT.

The DNA of the CDR3 is TGTGCCTGGACCTTTGATTCACCCCTCCACTTT. It yields the protein CAWTFDSPLHF. The V call is TRBV30, the J call TRBJ1-6; D ambiguous. Germline CDR1 is GTSNPN and CDR2 is SVGIG (reference sequence). V was clipped by 4 bases and J by 8 bases, with 6 bases between them. The length of the CDR3 is 11 residues.

This clonotype was picked up a small number of times. The gene calls are TRBV7-2 and TRBJ2-1; TRBD2 matches 9 bases. CDR1 SGHTA and CDR2 FQGNSA come from the germline V gene. The CDR3 extends over 18 amino acids. The ends lost 3 bases at V and 3 bases at J; junction bases unmatched: 12. CDR3 in DNA: TGTGCCAGCAGCTTTAGGCGGGGGGGCAACGTTAACTACAATGAGCAGTTCTTC. The encoded protein is CASSFRRGGNVNYNEQFF.

This chain uses TRBV7-3 with TRBJ2-1; the match to TRBD2 covers 7 bases. The CDR3 is 15 residues long. Looked up from germline, CDR1 is SGHTA and CDR2 is FQGTGA. With 2 bases clipped from V and 8 bases from J, the junction kept 9 bases outside the gene matches. The chain's CDR3 is CASSLGLGPFDEQFF. The DNA for the CDR3 is TGTGCCAGCAGCTTAGGACTAGGGCCTTTTGATGAGCAGTTCTTC.

This clonotype showed up just once. The CDR3 DNA reads as TGTGCCAGCAGCCCCTCGGGACTAGCGGCCTACAATGAGCAGTTCTTC. Protein sequence: CASSPSGLAAYNEQFF. This rearrangement joins TRBV27 to TRBJ2-1, with 11 bases aligning to TRBD2. CDR1 MNHEY and CDR2 SMNVEV come from the germline V gene (reference sequence). The CDR3 consists of 16 residues. The junction had 6 bases not matched to a gene; V was cut back by 6 bases and J by 2 bases.

This clonotype occurred a few times. The chain is built from TRBV29-1 and TRBJ2-1; a possible D gene is TRBD2 (7 bases). V was pared by 4 bases and J by 7 bases, with 17 bases between. CDR3 length equals 14 residues. Germline V lookup: CDR1 SQVTM, CDR2 ANQGSEA. CDR3 sequence (DNA): TGCAGCGTTGTTTGGGGGGGGGCAAAGAATGAGCAGTTCTTC. It translates to CSVVWGGAKNEQFF.

The chain uses TRBV6-6 and TRBJ1-3; D unclear. V was trimmed by 6 bases and J by 2 bases, leaving 11 bases between them. This CDR3 is 14 amino acids long. CDR1 MNHNY and CDR2 SVGAGI come from the germline V gene (reference sequence). The CDR3 DNA sequence: TGTGCCAGCAGCCCCGGGTCAGCTGGAAACACCATATATTTT. Protein sequence: CASSPGSAGNTIYF.

This sequence joins TRBV6-1 and TRBJ1-1; no clear D. Germline V CDR1 and CDR2: MNHNS, SASEGT. The CDR3 is made up of 11 amino acids. V dropped 5 bases and J dropped 11 bases, with 12 bases sitting between them. The CDR3 region is CASSQDTVAFF. The DNA for the CDR3 is TGTGCCAGCAGTCAAGACACGGTTGCTTTCTTT.

V and J are TRBV7-9 and TRBJ1-1; weak D call: TRBD1 (5 bases). The length of the CDR3 is 15 residues. Trimming cost V 5 bases and J 4 bases, with 17 bases left between them. Germline V gene data show CDR1 as SEHNR and CDR2 as FQNEAQ (reference sequence). The CDR3 region is CASSRNGGTGTEAFF. CDR3 nucleotides: TGTGCCAGCAGCCGTAACGGCGGGACGGGCACTGAAGCTTTCTTT.

CDR3: CAASPDTQYF. The CDR3 DNA reads TGTGCCGCTTCGCCAGATACGCAGTATTTT. This chain links TRBV6-7 with TRBJ2-3, with D uncertain. TRBV6-7 is placed among ORFs of uncertain function. Deletions cut 11 bases from V and 4 bases from J, with 7 bases between. The CDR3 covers 10 residues.

This clonotype was observed a few times. V is TRBV2 and J is TRBJ1-2; D perhaps matches TRBD1 (5 bases). Germline V CDR1 and CDR2: SNHLY, FYNNEI. CDR3 length: 16 amino acids. V lost 4 bases to trimming and J lost 4 bases, with 19 bases between them. The CDR3 spells CASSVSGQGYSYGYTF. The CDR3 DNA reads as TGTGCCAGCAGTGTTTCGGGGCAGGGTTATTCCTATGGCTACACCTTC.

Regarding this clonotype: A read error is likely, as this CDR3 ends without the conserved phenylalanine or tryptophan. The DNA is left out, because the CDR3 cannot be placed on it with certainty; the CDR3 is given as TCRdb lists it. The rearrangement uses TRBV24-1 and TRBJ1-5; the table's TRBD1 call for D was not verified on the DNA. The CDR3 totals 11 residues, both ends included. CDR1 is KGHDR, CDR2 SFDVKD, per germline. The chain's CDR3 is CATSVGRGLVV.

This chain connects TRBV20-1 to TRBJ2-3; TRBD1 aligns across 7 bases. Germline CDR1 and CDR2: DFQATT and SNEGSKA (reference sequence). Trimming removed 0 bases from V and 2 bases from J; junction bases left unmatched: 5. The CDR3 extends over 15 amino acids. For the CDR3, the DNA is TGCAGTGCTAGAGATGACAGGGTATACACAGATACGCAGTATTTT. This gives the protein CSARDDRVYTDTQYF.

The chain recombines TRBV20-1 with TRBJ1-3; D remains ambiguous. With 3 bases removed from V and 4 bases from J, the gap between germline ends came to 10 bases. Germline-derived CDR1 and CDR2 are DFQATT and SNEGSKA (reference sequence). CDR3 length: 13 residues. DNA for the CDR3: TGCAGTGCTAGGGACGGAGGAGGAAACACCATATATTTT. Protein sequence: CSARDGGGNTIYF.

The V call is TRBV5-1, the J call TRBJ2-7, with D maybe TRBD2 (7 bases). The ends were cut back, 5 bases at V and 0 bases at J, with 12 bases in the middle. The CDR3 extends over 14 amino acids. The V gene's germline CDR1 is SGHRS and CDR2 YFSETQ. The chain's CDR3 is CASSQGGGSYEQYF. The CDR3, as DNA: TGCGCCAGCAGTCAAGGGGGGGGCTCCTACGAGCAGTACTTC.

V usage is TRBV11-1 and J usage is TRBJ2-3; no clear D gene. V lost 2 bases to trimming and J lost 6 bases, with 9 bases between them. The CDR3 runs 13 residues. The germline V gene has CDR1 SGHAT and CDR2 FQDESV (reference sequence). CDR3 coding DNA: TGTGCCAGCAGCTTAAGTACTTTTGATACGCAGTATTTT. As protein: CASSLSTFDTQYF.

Here the CDR3 DNA reads TGCAGTGCTAGGGAGGACAACTATGGCTACACCTTC. It is translated as CSAREDNYGYTF. V is TRBV20-1 and J is TRBJ1-2; D unresolved. This CDR3 region has 12 residues. The germline V gene has CDR1 DFQATT and CDR2 SNEGSKA (reference sequence). Between the trimmed V and J ends, which lost 3 bases and 2 bases, there was a span of 7 bases.

In its sample, this clonotype ranks as medium-sized. This chain joins TRBV6-2 or TRBV6-3 and TRBJ1-6; perhaps TRBD1 as D (5 bases). The CDR3 covers 19 residues. Per germline, CDR1 MNHEY and CDR2 SVGEGT. Trimming took 3 bases from V and 0 from J, leaving 18 bases between them. CDR3 loop: CASSYSETVPSSYNSPLHF. The DNA for the CDR3 is TGTGCCAGCAGTTATTCCGAGACAGTCCCCAGCTCCTATAATTCACCCCTCCACTTT.